The present entry profiles one T cell receptor (beta chain) with its context. The record originates from a study of blood T cell repertoires in COVID-19. The CDR3 has 14 amino acids. Per the germline V gene, CDR1 is GTSNPN and CDR2 is SVGIG (reference sequence). V was clipped by 0 bases and J by 8 bases; unmatched bases: 10. The table came from immunoSEQ multiplex PCR; TCRdb's copy has only in-frame clones and leaves some out. The sample includes 130,000 or so clones, about four fifths of them seen just once. This receptor was taken from a woman between 65 and 79 years old with COVID-19, enrolled during active disease. The chain uses TRBV30 and TRBJ2-7; 7 bases fit TRBD2. Sequenced material: peripheral blood. The CDR3, as DNA: TGTGCCTGGAGTGTGGCTAGCGGTCTGCTGAAGCAGTACTTC. This codes for CAWSVASGLLKQYF.